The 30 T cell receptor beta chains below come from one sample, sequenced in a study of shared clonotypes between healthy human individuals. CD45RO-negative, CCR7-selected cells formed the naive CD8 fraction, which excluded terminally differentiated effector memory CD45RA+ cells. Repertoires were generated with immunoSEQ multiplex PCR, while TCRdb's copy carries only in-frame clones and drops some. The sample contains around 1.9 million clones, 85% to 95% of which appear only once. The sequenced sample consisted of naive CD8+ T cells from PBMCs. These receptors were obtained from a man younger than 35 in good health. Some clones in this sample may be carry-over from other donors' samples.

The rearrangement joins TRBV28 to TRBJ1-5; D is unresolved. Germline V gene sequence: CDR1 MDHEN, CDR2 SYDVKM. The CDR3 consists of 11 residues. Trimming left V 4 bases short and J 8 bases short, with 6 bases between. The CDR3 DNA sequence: TGTGCCAGCAGTTGGGGAAAGCCCCAGCATTTT. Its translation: CASSWGKPQHF.

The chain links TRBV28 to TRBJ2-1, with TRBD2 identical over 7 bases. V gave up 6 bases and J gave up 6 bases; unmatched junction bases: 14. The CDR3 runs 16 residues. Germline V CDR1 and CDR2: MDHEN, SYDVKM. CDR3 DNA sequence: TGTGCCAGCAGCCTGGTACGGGAGGCCGTTTCCAATGAGCAGTTCTTC. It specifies CASSLVREAVSNEQFF.

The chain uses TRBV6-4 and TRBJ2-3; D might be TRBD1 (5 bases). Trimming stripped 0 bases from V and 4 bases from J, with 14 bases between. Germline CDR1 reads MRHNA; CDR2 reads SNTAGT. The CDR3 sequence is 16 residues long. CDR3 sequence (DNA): TGTGCCAGCAGTGACTCGGGCAGGGCAAATCCAGATACGCAGTATTTT. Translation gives CASSDSGRANPDTQYF.

The CDR3 is CASSSLGFPTEAFF. The CDR3 DNA is TGTGCCAGCAGTTCCCTCGGGTTCCCGACTGAAGCTTTCTTT. This chain connects TRBV28 to TRBJ1-1; D is ambiguous. The CDR3 is 14 residues long. Germline V gene sequence: CDR1 MDHEN, CDR2 SYDVKM. Deletions cut 4 bases from V and 5 bases from J, with 14 bases between.

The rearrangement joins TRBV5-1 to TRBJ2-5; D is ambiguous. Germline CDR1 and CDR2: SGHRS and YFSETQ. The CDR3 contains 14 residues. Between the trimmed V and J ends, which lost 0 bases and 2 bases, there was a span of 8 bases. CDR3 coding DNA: TGCGCCAGCAGCTTGGACGCGGATCAAGAGACCCAGTACTTC. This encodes CASSLDADQETQYF.

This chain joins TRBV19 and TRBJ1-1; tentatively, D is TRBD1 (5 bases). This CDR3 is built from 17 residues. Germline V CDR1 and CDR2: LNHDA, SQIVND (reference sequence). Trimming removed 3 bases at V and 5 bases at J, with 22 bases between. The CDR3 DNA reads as TGTGCCAGTAGTATGGTTCCAGGGTTCGACCTTAAAACTGAAGCTTTCTTT. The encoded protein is CASSMVPGFDLKTEAFF.

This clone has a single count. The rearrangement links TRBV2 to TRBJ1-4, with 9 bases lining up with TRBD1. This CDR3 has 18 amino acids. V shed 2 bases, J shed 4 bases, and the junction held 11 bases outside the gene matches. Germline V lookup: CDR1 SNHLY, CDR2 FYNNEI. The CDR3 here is CASSERPVWGQGNEKLFF. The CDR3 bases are TGTGCCAGCAGTGAAAGGCCCGTTTGGGGACAGGGTAATGAAAAACTGTTTTTT.

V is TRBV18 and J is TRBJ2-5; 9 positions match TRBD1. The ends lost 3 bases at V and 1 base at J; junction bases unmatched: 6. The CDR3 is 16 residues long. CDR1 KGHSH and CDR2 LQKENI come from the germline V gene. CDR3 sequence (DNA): TGTGCCAGCTCACCCTGGACAGGGGTCCCCCAAGAGACCCAGTACTTC. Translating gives CASSPWTGVPQETQYF.

DNA for the CDR3: TGTGCCAGTAGTATAGGTTACGGTCCAAACATTCAGTACTTC. It translates to CASSIGYGPNIQYF. V gene TRBV19 combines with J gene TRBJ2-4; D is undetermined. Looked up from germline, CDR1 is LNHDA and CDR2 is SQIVND (reference sequence). V was shortened by 1 base and J by 6 bases, with 10 bases between the two germline ends. This CDR3 contains 14 residues.

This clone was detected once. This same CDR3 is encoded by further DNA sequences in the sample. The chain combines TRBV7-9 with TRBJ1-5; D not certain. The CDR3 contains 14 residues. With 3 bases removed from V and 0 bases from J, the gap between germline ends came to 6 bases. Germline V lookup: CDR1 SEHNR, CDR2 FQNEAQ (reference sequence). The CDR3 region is CASSFVDSNQPQHF. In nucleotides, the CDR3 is TGTGCCAGCAGCTTTGTAGATAGCAATCAGCCCCAGCATTTT.

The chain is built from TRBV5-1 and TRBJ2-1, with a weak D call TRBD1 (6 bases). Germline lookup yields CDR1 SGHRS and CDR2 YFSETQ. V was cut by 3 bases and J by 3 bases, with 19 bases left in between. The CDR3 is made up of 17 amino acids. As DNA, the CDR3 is TGCGCCAGCAGCTCCCGTTTGGGGGCCCCTGACTACAATGAGCAGTTCTTC. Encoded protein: CASSSRLGAPDYNEQFF.

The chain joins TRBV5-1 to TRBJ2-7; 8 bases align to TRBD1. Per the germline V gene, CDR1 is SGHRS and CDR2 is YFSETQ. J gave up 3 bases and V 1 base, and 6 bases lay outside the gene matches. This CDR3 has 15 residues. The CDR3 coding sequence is TGCGCCAGCAGCTTGATTCAGGGGGCCGGCTACGAGCAGTACTTC. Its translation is CASSLIQGAGYEQYF.

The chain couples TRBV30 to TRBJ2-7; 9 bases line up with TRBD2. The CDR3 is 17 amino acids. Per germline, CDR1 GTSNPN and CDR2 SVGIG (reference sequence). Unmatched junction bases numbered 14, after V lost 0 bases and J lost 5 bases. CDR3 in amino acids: CAWSVTSGRGVENEQYF. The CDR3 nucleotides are TGTGCCTGGAGTGTGACTAGCGGCCGAGGCGTGGAGAACGAGCAGTACTTC.

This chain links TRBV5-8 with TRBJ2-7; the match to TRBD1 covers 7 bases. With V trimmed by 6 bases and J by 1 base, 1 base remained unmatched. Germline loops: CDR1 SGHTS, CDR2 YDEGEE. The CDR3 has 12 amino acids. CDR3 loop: CASTQGSYEQYF. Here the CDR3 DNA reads TGTGCCAGCACACAGGGGTCCTACGAGCAGTACTTC.

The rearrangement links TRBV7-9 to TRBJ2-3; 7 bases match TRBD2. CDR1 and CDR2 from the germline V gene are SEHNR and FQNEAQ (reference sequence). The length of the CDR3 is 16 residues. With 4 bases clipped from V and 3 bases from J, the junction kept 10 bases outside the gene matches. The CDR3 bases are TGTGCCAGCAGCTACCGGGAGGTGGCCCCTACAGATACGCAGTATTTT. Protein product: CASSYREVAPTDTQYF.

CDR3 DNA: TGTGCCAGTAGTATGCGGAGTGGCTACACCTTC. Amino acids: CASSMRSGYTF. This chain uses TRBV19 with TRBJ1-2; D gene ambiguous. Trimming cost V 3 bases and J 7 bases, with 6 bases left between them. From germline, CDR1 is LNHDA and CDR2 SQIVND (reference sequence). CDR3 length: 11 amino acids.

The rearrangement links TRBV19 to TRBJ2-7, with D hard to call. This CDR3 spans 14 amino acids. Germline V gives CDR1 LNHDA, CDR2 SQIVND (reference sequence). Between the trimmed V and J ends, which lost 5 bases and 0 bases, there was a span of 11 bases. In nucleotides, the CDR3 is TGTGCCAGTAGTCCCGGGCATAGCTCCTACGAGCAGTACTTC. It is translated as CASSPGHSSYEQYF.

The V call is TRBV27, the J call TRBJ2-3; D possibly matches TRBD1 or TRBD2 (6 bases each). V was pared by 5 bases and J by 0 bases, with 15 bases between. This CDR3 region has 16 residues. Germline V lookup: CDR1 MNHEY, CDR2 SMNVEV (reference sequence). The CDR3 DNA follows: TGTGCCAGCAGTGGACAGAGAGGGACTAGCACAGATACGCAGTATTTT. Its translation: CASSGQRGTSTDTQYF.

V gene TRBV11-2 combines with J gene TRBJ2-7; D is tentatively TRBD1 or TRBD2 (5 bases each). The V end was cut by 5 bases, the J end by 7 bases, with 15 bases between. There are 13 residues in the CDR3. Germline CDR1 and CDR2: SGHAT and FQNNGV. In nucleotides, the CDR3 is TGTGCCAGCAGCACCGGGACCTACTATGAGCAGTACTTC. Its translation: CASSTGTYYEQYF. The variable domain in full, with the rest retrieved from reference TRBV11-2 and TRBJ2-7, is EAGVAQSPRYKIIEKRQSVAFWCNPISGHATLYWYQQILGQGPKLLIQFQNNGVVDDSQLPKDRFSAERLKGVDSTLKIQPAKLEDSAVYLCASSTGTYYEQYFGPGTRLTVT.

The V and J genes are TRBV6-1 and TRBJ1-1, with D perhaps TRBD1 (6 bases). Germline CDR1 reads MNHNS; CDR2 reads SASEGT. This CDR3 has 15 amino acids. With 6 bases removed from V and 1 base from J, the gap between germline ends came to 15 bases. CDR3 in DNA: TGTGCCAGCAGCCAAAGGGGGGGGGCGAACACTGAAGCTTTCTTT. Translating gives CASSQRGGANTEAFF.

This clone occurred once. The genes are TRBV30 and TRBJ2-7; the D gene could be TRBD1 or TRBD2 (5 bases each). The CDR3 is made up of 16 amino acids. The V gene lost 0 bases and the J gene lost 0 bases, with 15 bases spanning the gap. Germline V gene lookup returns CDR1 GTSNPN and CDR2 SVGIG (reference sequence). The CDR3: CAWSVGTVGPSYEQYF. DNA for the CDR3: TGTGCCTGGAGTGTAGGGACCGTCGGCCCCTCCTACGAGCAGTACTTC. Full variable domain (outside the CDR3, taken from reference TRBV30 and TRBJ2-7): SQTIHQWPATLVQPVGSPLSLECTVEGTSNPNLYWYRQAAGRGLQLLFYSVGIGQISSEVPQNLSASRPQDRQFILSSKKLLLSDSGFYLCAWSVGTVGPSYEQYFGPGTRLTVT.

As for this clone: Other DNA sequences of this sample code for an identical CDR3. The CDR3 here is CASSILAGGSYNEQFF. CDR3 nucleotides: TGTGCCAGTAGTATCCTAGCGGGGGGATCCTACAATGAGCAGTTCTTC. This chain links TRBV19 with TRBJ2-1; 11 positions match TRBD2. The germline V gene encodes CDR1 LNHDA and CDR2 SQIVND (reference sequence). The CDR3 is 16 residues long. The V gene end was trimmed by 3 bases and the J gene end by 1 base; junction bases not matched to a gene: 2.

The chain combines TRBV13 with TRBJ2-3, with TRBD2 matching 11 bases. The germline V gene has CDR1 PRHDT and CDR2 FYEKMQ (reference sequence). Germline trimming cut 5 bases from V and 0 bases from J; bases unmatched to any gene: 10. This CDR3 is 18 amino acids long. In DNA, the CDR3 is TGTGCCAGCAGCGGGCAACCTCGGACTAGCGGGAGCACAGATACGCAGTATTTT. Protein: CASSGQPRTSGSTDTQYF.

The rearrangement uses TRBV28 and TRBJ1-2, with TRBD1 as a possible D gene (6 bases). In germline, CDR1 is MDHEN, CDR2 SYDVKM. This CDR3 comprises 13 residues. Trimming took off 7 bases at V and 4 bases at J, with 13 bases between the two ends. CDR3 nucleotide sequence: TGTGCCAGCATCCTAGGGGGGGGCTATGGCTACACCTTC. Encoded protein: CASILGGGYGYTF.

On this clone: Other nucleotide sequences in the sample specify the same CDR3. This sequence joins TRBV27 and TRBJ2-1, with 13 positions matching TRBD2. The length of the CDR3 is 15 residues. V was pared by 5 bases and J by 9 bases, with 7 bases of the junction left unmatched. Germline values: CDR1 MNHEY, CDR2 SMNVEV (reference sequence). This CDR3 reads CASSQLAGGPVEQFF. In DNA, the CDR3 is TGTGCCAGCAGTCAACTAGCGGGAGGGCCTGTTGAGCAGTTCTTC.

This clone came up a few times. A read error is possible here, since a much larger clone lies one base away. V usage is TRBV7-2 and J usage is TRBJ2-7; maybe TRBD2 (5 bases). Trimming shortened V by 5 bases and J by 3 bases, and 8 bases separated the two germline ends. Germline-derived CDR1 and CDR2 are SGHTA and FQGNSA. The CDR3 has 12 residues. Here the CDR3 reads CASSARGYEQYF. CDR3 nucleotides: TGTGCCAGCAGCGCCCGGGGCTACGAGCAGTACTTC.

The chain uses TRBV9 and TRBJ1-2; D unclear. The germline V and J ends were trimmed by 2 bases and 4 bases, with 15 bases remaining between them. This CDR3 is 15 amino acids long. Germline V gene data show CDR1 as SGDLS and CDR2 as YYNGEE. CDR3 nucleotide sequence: TGTGCCAGCAGCGTGAGTAAGTCGCATGGCTATGGCTACACCTTC. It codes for CASSVSKSHGYGYTF.

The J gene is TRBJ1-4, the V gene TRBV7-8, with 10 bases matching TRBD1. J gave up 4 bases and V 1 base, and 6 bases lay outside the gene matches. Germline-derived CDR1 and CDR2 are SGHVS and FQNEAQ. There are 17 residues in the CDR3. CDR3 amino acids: CASSLDRGDRGNEKLFF. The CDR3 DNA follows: TGTGCCAGCAGCTTAGATCGAGGGGACAGGGGTAATGAAAAACTGTTTTTT.

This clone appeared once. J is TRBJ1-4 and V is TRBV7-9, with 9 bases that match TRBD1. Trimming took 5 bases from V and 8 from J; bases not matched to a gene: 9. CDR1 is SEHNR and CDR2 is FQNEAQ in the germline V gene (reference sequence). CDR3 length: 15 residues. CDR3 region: CASSPWDRAGEKLFF. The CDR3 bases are TGTGCCAGCAGCCCCTGGGACAGGGCGGGAGAAAAACTGTTTTTT.

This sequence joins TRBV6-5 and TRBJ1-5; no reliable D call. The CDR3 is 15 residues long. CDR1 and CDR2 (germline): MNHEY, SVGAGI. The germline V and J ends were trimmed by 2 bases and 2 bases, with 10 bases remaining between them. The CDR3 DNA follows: TGTGCCAGCAGTTACGCCAGTAATGGCAATCAGCCCCAGCATTTT. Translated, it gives CASSYASNGNQPQHF.